This TCR beta chain stems from a study of blood T cell repertoires in COVID-19. At the level of the study: Sites across the United States, Italy and Spain contributed samples from acute and convalescent COVID-19. From T cells, B-cell-depleted T cells, or PBMCs came the material, which was cDNA or gDNA.

Original handling: Reference gene primers were amplified, and this amplification served to estimate nucleated cell counts. Method: immunoSEQ multiplex PCR; TCRdb's copy keeps in-frame clones and lacks some. The V and J calls and clone size come from that table; D and trimming were worked out from the DNA. The profile shows tens of thousands of clones, 75% to 90% of them singletons. Trimming at V came to 6 bases and at J to 4 bases, leaving 9 bases not matched to a gene. The CDR3 covers 16 residues. Germline lookup yields CDR1 LNHDA and CDR2 SQIVND (reference sequence). V is TRBV19 and J is TRBJ2-1; 10 nucleotides align to TRBD2. The receptor's source is a woman older than 75 with active COVID-19. Sequencing used peripheral blood. The CDR3 DNA follows: TGTGCCAGTAGCCTTATAGCGGGGGGATCTTACAATGAGCAGTTCTTC. Translating it yields CASSLIAGGSYNEQFF. Drawing the rest from reference TRBV19 and TRBJ2-1, the complete variable domain is DGGITQSPKYLFRKEGQNVTLSCEQNLNHDAMYWYRQDPGQGLRLIYYSQIVNDFQKGDIAEGYSVSREKKESFPLTVTSAQKNPTAFYLCASSLIAGGSYNEQFFGPGTRLTVL.